This T cell receptor beta chain came from a study of OX40 agonist ivuxolimab in advanced cancers. Study summary: Patients' therapy was ivuxolimab, an antibody that acts as an agonist of OX40 (CD134). Ivuxolimab, which patients received intravenously every 2 weeks, was dosed at 0.01 to 10 mg/kg.

Trimming removed 6 bases at V and 4 bases at J, with 13 bases between. The CDR3 totals 14 residues. Germline V gene lookup returns CDR1 SGHAT and CDR2 FQNNGV. Some clones are missing from TCRdb's copy, which holds only in-frame ones; the method was immunoSEQ multiplex PCR. Of some 80,000 clones in the sample, approximately 85% were seen once. Remarks on this clone: Its specificity is not known.

Study results and caveats: The antigen specificity of the peripheral T cells (those that were expanded) was not determined.

This TCR was recovered from an adult with an advanced solid tumor such as melanoma, head and neck, liver or kidney cancer. The sequencing used CD4+ or CD8+ T cells sorted from blood, collected in a trial of the OX40 agonist ivuxolimab. The chain joins TRBV11-2 to TRBJ1-3; D remains ambiguous. The CDR3 protein is CASRNIKGGNTIYF. The CDR3 DNA reads as TGTGCCAGCAGAAATATAAAGGGCGGAAACACCATATATTTT.